The text below deals with one T cell receptor beta chain. Its antigen is currently unknown. This entry belongs to a study of vaccination and CD4 T cells after COVID-19. In the study overall: Six males and four females, two Hispanic, made up the convalescents.

CD4+ T cells that had been cultured provided DNA sequenced with the Oncomine TCR Beta short-read assay. A single record per CDR3 protein comes from TCRdb applying MiXCR to the PCR reads. The table has 10,000 to 13,000 distinct CDR3 sequences, roughly 55% seen once. Treatment of the sample: approximately nine-day PBMC culture with coronavirus spike peptide pools or control peptides (ViraFEST assay). ViraFEST expanded antigen-specific T cells with peptide pools, then sequenced TCRs. CDR3 length equals 15 residues. Trimming at V came to 6 bases and at J to 3 bases, leaving 7 bases not matched to a gene. Germline V gene lookup returns CDR1 SNHLY and CDR2 FYNNEI.

Sequenced input: CD4+ T cells from blood, cultured in vitro. The chain joins TRBV2 to TRBJ2-3; 9 nucleotides line up with TRBD2. This sequence originates from a human donor who had recovered from COVID-19. The CDR3 loop reads CASSPGLAQTDTQYF. The DNA of the CDR3 is TGTGCCAGCAGCCCGGGACTAGCTCAAACAGATACGCAGTATTTT.